These 20 T cell receptor beta chains were all obtained from the same sample, sequenced in a study of cytomegalovirus exposure and HLA in healthy donors. The PCR made use of 60 Vbeta and 13 Jbeta primers. Using immunoSEQ multiplex PCR, the repertoire was profiled, and TCRdb retains in-frame clones only, with some absent. The sample has more than 200,000 clones; the top ten hold roughly 0.98%. The material sequenced was PBMCs. The source is a woman between 25 and 40 years old in good health and CMV-seropositive.

The rearrangement joins TRBV6-5 to TRBJ1-3; 7 bases agree with TRBD1. The CDR3 has 14 amino acids. J was trimmed by 5 bases and V by 5 bases; bases with no gene match: 6. The germline gives CDR1 MNHEY, CDR2 SVGAGI. CDR3 nucleotides: TGTGCCAGCAGTGCGACAGGGACCAGAAACACCATATATTTT. Translated: CASSATGTRNTIYF.

The CDR3 loop is CASSPDPGGHNEQFF. The CDR3 nucleotides are TGTGCCAGCTCACCAGACCCGGGAGGCCACAATGAGCAGTTCTTC. The V gene is TRBV18, the J gene TRBJ2-1; the match to TRBD2 covers 7 bases. The trim removed 2 bases at V and 5 bases at J, leaving 6 bases unmatched. The germline V gene has CDR1 KGHSH and CDR2 LQKENI. This CDR3 region has 15 residues.

The genes are TRBV6-1 and TRBJ1-5; D call uncertain. The CDR3 consists of 11 residues. Between the trimmed V and J ends, which lost 6 bases and 9 bases, there was a span of 9 bases. Germline CDR1 reads MNHNS; CDR2 reads SASEGT. The CDR3 protein is CASSERPPQHF. Written as DNA, the CDR3 is TGTGCCAGCAGCGAGCGGCCGCCCCAGCATTTT.

The chain joins TRBV27 to TRBJ2-5; D remains unclear. The end of the DNA fits TRBJ2-7 better, so the J call may be wrong. The CDR3 has 11 residues. The V gene's germline CDR1 is MNHEY and CDR2 SMNVEV (reference sequence). CDR3 nucleotide sequence: TGTGCCAGCAGTTCCCCTTACGAGCAGTACTTC. This gives the protein CASSSPYEQYF.

The gene calls are TRBV19 and TRBJ2-7; TRBD1 matches 8 bases. The CDR3 has 15 residues. The trim removed 5 bases at V and 5 bases at J, leaving 11 bases unmatched. Germline V gene sequence: CDR1 LNHDA, CDR2 SQIVND (reference sequence). In DNA form, the CDR3 reads TGTGCCAGTAGTGTCAACCCCCGGGACAGGCACGAGCAGTACTTC. It specifies CASSVNPRDRHEQYF.

This sequence joins TRBV10-3 and TRBJ2-7, with 10 positions matching TRBD2. CDR3 size: 16 residues. The junction had 8 bases not matched to a gene; V was cut back by 6 bases and J by 0 bases. Germline V gene lookup returns CDR1 ENHRY and CDR2 SYGVKD. Here the CDR3 DNA reads TGTGCCATCAGGTTGGGACGGACTAGCGGCTCCTACGAGCAGTACTTC. Translated: CAIRLGRTSGSYEQYF.

The genes are TRBV6-5 and TRBJ1-1; D uncertain. CDR1 and CDR2 (germline): MNHEY, SVGAGI. V lost 6 bases and J lost 0, with 8 bases in between. CDR3 length equals 13 residues. As DNA, the CDR3 is TGTGCCAGCAGCCTAGAAATGAACACTGAAGCTTTCTTT. It is translated as CASSLEMNTEAFF.

The chain combines TRBV4-1 with TRBJ2-7; the match to TRBD1 covers 8 bases. The CDR3 length is 12 residues. The V and J ends lost 4 bases and 12 bases, in that order; junction bases with no gene match: 8. Germline loops: CDR1 MGHRA, CDR2 YSYEKL. The CDR3 protein is CASSPTGGKPYF. Written as DNA, the CDR3 is TGCGCCAGCAGCCCTACAGGGGGGAAGCCGTACTTC.

The chain employs TRBV6-5 and TRBJ2-7; tentatively, D is TRBD1 (6 bases). The CDR3 loop spans 14 amino acids. V lost 2 bases and J lost 5, with 13 bases in between. The germline V gene has CDR1 MNHEY and CDR2 SVGAGI. The CDR3 sequence is CASSYGGQYNEQYF. CDR3 sequence (DNA): TGTGCCAGCAGTTACGGCGGACAGTACAACGAGCAGTACTTC.

The gene calls are TRBV13 and TRBJ2-5; D is unclear. The CDR3 spans 11 residues. CDR1 and CDR2 (germline): PRHDT, FYEKMQ (reference sequence). Trimming removed 2 bases at V and 5 bases at J, with 3 bases between. Here the CDR3 reads CASSLTETQYF. CDR3 coding DNA: TGTGCCAGCAGCTTAACTGAGACCCAGTACTTC.

With regard to this clone: This same CDR3 is encoded by further DNA sequences in the sample. The chain employs TRBV13 and TRBJ1-6; tentative D call: TRBD1 (5 bases). Trimming cost V 11 bases and J 10 bases, with 18 bases left between them. Germline V gives CDR1 PRHDT, CDR2 FYEKMQ (reference sequence). This CDR3 spans 13 amino acids. The CDR3 DNA follows: TGTGCCTCCCACCGGCAGGGTGGCTCACCCCTCCACTTT. Protein product: CASHRQGGSPLHF.

The J gene is TRBJ2-1, the V gene TRBV5-4, with 7 bases matching TRBD2. The CDR3 is made up of 15 amino acids. Germline V gene sequence: CDR1 SGHNT, CDR2 YYREEE (reference sequence). The V and J ends lost 1 base and 3 bases, in that order; junction bases with no gene match: 4. The CDR3 here is CASSLSGGSYNEQFF. The CDR3 region has the DNA TGTGCCAGCAGCTTGTCGGGAGGAAGCTACAATGAGCAGTTCTTC.

The CDR3 sequence: CASSLPGQEAFF. CDR3 nucleotides: TGTGCCAGCAGTTTACCGGGACAGGAAGCTTTCTTT. The chain links TRBV27 to TRBJ1-1, with 7 bases lining up with TRBD1. Germline V gene sequence: CDR1 MNHEY, CDR2 SMNVEV (reference sequence). Trimming took 2 bases from V and 8 from J; bases not matched to a gene: 2. The CDR3 runs to 12 residues.

The chain employs TRBV6-1 and TRBJ1-2, with D perhaps matching TRBD1 (6 bases). V lost 1 base to trimming and J lost 6 bases, with 15 bases between them. The germline CDR1 and CDR2 sequences are MNHNS and SASEGT. This CDR3 spans 15 amino acids. In nucleotides, the CDR3 is TGTGCCAGCAGTGAAGGTCCGGGACACATAAATGGCTACACCTTC. This translates into CASSEGPGHINGYTF.

The chain employs TRBV7-2 and TRBJ2-7; 10 bases map to TRBD1. The J segment lost 5 bases and the V segment lost 1 base, leaving 5 bases of the junction unmatched. The CDR3 covers 15 residues. Germline V gene lookup returns CDR1 SGHTA and CDR2 FQGNSA. CDR3 sequence reads: CASSLEFGTGDEQYF. In nucleotides, the CDR3 is TGTGCCAGCAGCTTAGAATTCGGGACAGGGGACGAGCAGTACTTC.

The chain joins TRBV5-6 to TRBJ2-7; possible D gene TRBD1, 5 bases. The CDR3 is 12 amino acids. The germline V and J ends were trimmed by 5 bases and 6 bases, with 12 bases remaining between them. Germline CDR1 reads SGHDT; CDR2 reads YYEEEE. The CDR3 sequence: CASSYTGAEQYF. The CDR3 bases are TGTGCCAGCAGTTACACAGGAGCCGAGCAGTACTTC.

The V gene is TRBV7-2, the J gene TRBJ2-1, with TRBD2 as a possible D gene (6 bases). Trimming took off 8 bases at V and 9 bases at J, with 20 bases between the two ends. CDR3 length: 14 amino acids. Germline V gene data show CDR1 as SGHTA and CDR2 as FQGNSA. The CDR3 coding sequence is TGTGCCAGCGGCAAAGGGTGGGGGGATCCTGAGCAGTTCTTC. Its protein product is CASGKGWGDPEQFF.

The V call is TRBV5-1, the J call TRBJ2-5; TRBD1 matches at 7 bases. Trimming at V came to 2 bases and at J to 5 bases, leaving 6 bases not matched to a gene. Germline V gene lookup returns CDR1 SGHRS and CDR2 YFSETQ. The CDR3 covers 14 residues. The CDR3 DNA follows: TGCGCCAGCAGCTTTCGACAGGGCGGGGAGACCCAGTACTTC. Its protein product is CASSFRQGGETQYF.

The CDR3 sequence: CASSPAGRSEAFF. CDR3 DNA: TGCGCCAGCAGTCCTGCGGGCAGGTCTGAAGCTTTCTTT. The V call is TRBV10-1, the J call TRBJ1-1; no reliable D call. Trimming stripped 5 bases from V and 6 bases from J, with 13 bases between. From germline, CDR1 is WNHNN and CDR2 SYGVQD (reference sequence). The CDR3 is 13 residues long.

V usage is TRBV28 and J usage is TRBJ1-5; TRBD1 matches at 7 bases. Germline CDR1 MDHEN, CDR2 SYDVKM. The V and J ends lost 3 bases and 1 base, in that order; junction bases with no gene match: 3. The CDR3 is made up of 15 amino acids. CDR3 sequence: CASSFPTGSNQPQHF. Here the CDR3 DNA reads TGTGCCAGCAGTTTCCCGACAGGGAGCAATCAGCCCCAGCATTTT.